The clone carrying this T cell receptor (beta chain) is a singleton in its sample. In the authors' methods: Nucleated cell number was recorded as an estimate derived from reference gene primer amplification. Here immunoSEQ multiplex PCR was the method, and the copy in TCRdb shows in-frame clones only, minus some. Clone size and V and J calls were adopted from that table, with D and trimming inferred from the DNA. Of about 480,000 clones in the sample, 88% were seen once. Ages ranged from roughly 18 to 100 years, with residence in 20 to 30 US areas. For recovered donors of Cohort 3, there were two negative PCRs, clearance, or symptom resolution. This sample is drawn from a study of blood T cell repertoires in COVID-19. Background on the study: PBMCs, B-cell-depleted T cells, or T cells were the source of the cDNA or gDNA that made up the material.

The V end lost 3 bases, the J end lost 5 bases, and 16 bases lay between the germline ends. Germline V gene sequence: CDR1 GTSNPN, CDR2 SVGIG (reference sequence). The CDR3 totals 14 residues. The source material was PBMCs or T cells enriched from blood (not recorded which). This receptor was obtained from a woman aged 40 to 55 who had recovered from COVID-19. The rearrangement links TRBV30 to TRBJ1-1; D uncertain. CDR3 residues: CAWSENFGRTEAFF. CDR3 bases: TGTGCCTGGAGCGAAAATTTCGGGAGGACTGAAGCTTTCTTT.